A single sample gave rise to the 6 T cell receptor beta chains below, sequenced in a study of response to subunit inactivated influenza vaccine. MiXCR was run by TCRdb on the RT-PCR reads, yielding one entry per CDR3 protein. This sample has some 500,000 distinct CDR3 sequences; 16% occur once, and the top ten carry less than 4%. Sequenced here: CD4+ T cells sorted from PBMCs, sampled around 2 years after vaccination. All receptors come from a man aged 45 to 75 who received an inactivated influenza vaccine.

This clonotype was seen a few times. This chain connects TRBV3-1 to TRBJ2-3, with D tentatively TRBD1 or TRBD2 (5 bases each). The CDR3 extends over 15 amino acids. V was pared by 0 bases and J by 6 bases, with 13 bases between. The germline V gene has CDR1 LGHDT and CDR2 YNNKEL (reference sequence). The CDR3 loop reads CASSQDGWGTDTQYF. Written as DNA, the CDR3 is TGTGCCAGCAGCCAAGATGGGTGGGGGACGGATACGCAGTATTTT.

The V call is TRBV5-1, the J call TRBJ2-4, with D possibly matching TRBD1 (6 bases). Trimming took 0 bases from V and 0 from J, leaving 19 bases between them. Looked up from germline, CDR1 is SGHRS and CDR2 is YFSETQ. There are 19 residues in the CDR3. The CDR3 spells CASSLGPIRDTIAKNIQYF. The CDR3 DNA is TGCGCCAGCAGCTTGGGGCCCATCCGGGACACAATAGCCAAAAACATTCAGTACTTC.

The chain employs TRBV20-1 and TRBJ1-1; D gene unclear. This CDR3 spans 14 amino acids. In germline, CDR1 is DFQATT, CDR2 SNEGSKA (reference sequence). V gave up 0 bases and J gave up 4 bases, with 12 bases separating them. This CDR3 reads CSARDVSTGTEAFF. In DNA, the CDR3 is TGCAGTGCTAGAGATGTGTCGACGGGCACTGAAGCTTTCTTT.

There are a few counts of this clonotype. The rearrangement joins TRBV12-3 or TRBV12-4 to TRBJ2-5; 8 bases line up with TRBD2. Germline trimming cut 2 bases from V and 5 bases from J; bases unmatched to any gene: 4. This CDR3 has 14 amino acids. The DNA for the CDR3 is TGTGCCAGCAGTTTACGGGGGGGGTGGGAGACCCAGTACTTC. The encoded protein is CASSLRGGWETQYF.

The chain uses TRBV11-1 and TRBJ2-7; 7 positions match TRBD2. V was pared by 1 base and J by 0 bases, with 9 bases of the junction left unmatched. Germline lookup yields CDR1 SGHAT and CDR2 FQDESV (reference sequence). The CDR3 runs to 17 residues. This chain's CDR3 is CASSLEPSGLSSYEQYF. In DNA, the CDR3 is TGTGCCAGCAGCTTAGAACCTAGCGGCTTAAGCTCCTACGAGCAGTACTTC.

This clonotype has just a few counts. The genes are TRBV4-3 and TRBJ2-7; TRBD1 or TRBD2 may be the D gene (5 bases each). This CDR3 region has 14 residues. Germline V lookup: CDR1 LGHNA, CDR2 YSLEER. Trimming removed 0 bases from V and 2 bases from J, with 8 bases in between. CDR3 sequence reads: CASSQDPGPYEQYF. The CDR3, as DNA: TGCGCCAGCAGCCAAGATCCGGGGCCCTACGAGCAGTACTTC.